This T cell receptor (beta chain) was sequenced in a study of T cell responses to AZD1222 COVID-19 vaccine. Study summary: Second-dose intervals of approximately 4 or approximately 12 weeks were pooled.

The table came from immunoSEQ multiplex PCR; TCRdb's copy has only in-frame clones and leaves some out. The sample lists 150,000 to 200,000 clones; approximately 90% were seen once. Worth noting for this clone: The antigen is undetermined.

Germline V gene data show CDR1 as SGDLS and CDR2 as YYNGEE. Unmatched junction bases numbered 12, after V lost 0 bases and J lost 5 bases. The CDR3 contains 17 residues. Findings and caveats of the study: The study sampled repertoires only after the peak T cell response. Once two AZD1222 doses were given, Spike-specific TCR breadth and depth went up.

The chain links TRBV9 to TRBJ2-3; 7 bases align to TRBD2. This receptor was identified in an adult in good health. Here the sequenced sample was peripheral blood, taken on day 0 of AZD1222 vaccination. CDR3 DNA: TGTGCCAGCAGCGTAGGGTCTAGCGGTCTTACCAGAGATACGCAGTATTTT. It yields the protein CASSVGSSGLTRDTQYF. The full variable domain, rest sourced from reference TRBV9 and TRBJ2-3, is DSGVTQTPKHLITATGQRVTLRCSPRSGDLSVYWYQQSLDQGLQFLIQYYNGEERAKGNILERFSAQQFPDLHSELNLSSLELGDSALYFCASSVGSSGLTRDTQYFGPGTRLTVL.